These 15 T cell receptor beta chains came from one sample sequenced in a study of T cells in Graves' hyperthyroidism and ophthalmopathy. From RNA transcripts, TCR beta CDR3 regions were amplified. RT-PCR in the first round (using the HTBI primer set) targeted the TCR CDR3. TCRdb reprocessed the multiplex PCR reads with MiXCR, giving one entry per CDR3 protein. This sample has more than 550,000 distinct CDR3 sequences, with less than 45% found just once. The sample consisted of peripheral blood or thyroid tissue (not recorded which). Every receptor here comes from an adult man with Graves' disease, either hyperthyroidism or ophthalmopathy (not recorded which).

The gene calls are TRBV10-3 and TRBJ1-6; TRBD1 aligns across 8 bases. Germline CDR1 and CDR2: ENHRY and SYGVKD. V dropped 6 bases and J dropped 8; count of bases not matched to a gene: 3. CDR3 length: 13 residues. CDR3 sequence reads: CAIRDREDSPLHF. The CDR3 bases are TGTGCCATCAGGGACAGGGAGGATTCACCCCTCCACTTT.

CDR3 in DNA: TGTGCCAGCAGCTTGTTGCGGAGGGGGCGAACTGAAGCTTTCTTT. This translates into CASSLLRRGRTEAFF. The rearrangement uses TRBV7-2 and TRBJ1-1, with 7 bases aligning to TRBD1. J lost 5 bases, V lost 3 bases, and 9 bases had no gene match. CDR1 and CDR2 (germline): SGHTA, FQGNSA. CDR3 length: 15 amino acids.

There are many counts of this clonotype. J is TRBJ1-1 and V is TRBV20-1; maybe TRBD1 (5 bases). Between the trimmed V and J ends, which lost 3 bases and 1 base, there was a span of 9 bases. CDR1 and CDR2 (germline): DFQATT, SNEGSKA (reference sequence). CDR3 size: 13 residues. The CDR3 DNA follows: TGCAGTGCTAGGTCCGACAGGAACACTGAAGCTTTCTTT. This sequence encodes CSARSDRNTEAFF.

Only a few counts were recorded for this clonotype. The CDR3, as DNA: TGTGCCAGCAGGCGAGGACAGACCCTAAGCCCAGCGGAGACCCAGTACTTC. Amino acids: CASRRGQTLSPAETQYF. V usage is TRBV7-2 and J usage is TRBJ2-5, with D tentatively TRBD1 (6 bases). CDR3 size: 17 residues. The V end was cut by 6 bases, the J end by 5 bases, with 25 bases between. Germline V gene sequence: CDR1 SGHTA, CDR2 FQGNSA.

This clonotype was counted a few times. The V and J genes are TRBV20-1 and TRBJ1-3, with D unclear. The germline CDR1 and CDR2 sequences are DFQATT and SNEGSKA (reference sequence). The CDR3 has 13 amino acids. V was cut by 7 bases and J by 0 bases, with 10 bases left in between. The CDR3 here is CSVGSSSGNTIYF. For the CDR3, the DNA is TGCAGTGTCGGGTCCTCCTCTGGAAACACCATATATTTT.

This chain uses TRBV10-3 with TRBJ1-3, with 8 nucleotides matching TRBD1. With 6 bases clipped from V and 0 bases from J, the junction kept 4 bases outside the gene matches. CDR3 size: 15 residues. CDR1 and CDR2 (germline): ENHRY, SYGVKD. The CDR3 coding sequence is TGTGCCATCAGGGGACAGGTTGGCTCTGGAAACACCATATATTTT. Its protein product is CAIRGQVGSGNTIYF.

Comment on this clonotype: An end of the junction differs from the germline gene, which may be a read error. This chain joins TRBV7-8 and TRBJ1-1; D remains ambiguous. The CDR3 is 13 residues long. Germline V gene data show CDR1 as SGHVS and CDR2 as FQNEAQ. CDR3 region: CAGSLKPNTEAFF. The DNA for the CDR3 is TGTGCCGGCAGCTTAAAGCCAAACACTGAAGCTTTCTTT.

The V and J genes are TRBV6-6 and TRBJ1-5, with 7 bases aligning to TRBD1. The CDR3 consists of 18 residues. From germline, CDR1 is MNHNY and CDR2 SVGAGI (reference sequence). Germline trimming cut 5 bases from V and 6 bases from J; bases unmatched to any gene: 19. The CDR3 DNA follows: TGTGCCAGCAGTCCCCAACAAGGGGGCGCGAAAGGGGGTCAGCCCCAGCATTTT. It translates to CASSPQQGGAKGGQPQHF.

V gene TRBV10-3 combines with J gene TRBJ1-5, with 8 bases lining up with TRBD1. CDR1 and CDR2 from the germline V gene are ENHRY and SYGVKD. This CDR3 region has 13 residues. J lost 7 bases, V lost 6 bases, and 5 bases had no gene match. CDR3 sequence (DNA): TGTGCCATCAGGGACAGGGTTGGACAGCCCCAGCATTTT. Translated, it gives CAIRDRVGQPQHF.

This chain joins TRBV24-1 and TRBJ2-5; 8 nucleotides match TRBD2. Germline loops: CDR1 KGHDR, CDR2 SFDVKD. This CDR3 has 13 residues. J was trimmed by 9 bases and V by 4 bases; bases with no gene match: 6. The CDR3 loop is CATSEKLAESQYF. CDR3 coding DNA: TGTGCCACCAGTGAGAAACTAGCGGAGTCCCAGTACTTC.

V usage is TRBV29-1 and J usage is TRBJ2-3, with TRBD1 identical over 9 bases. After removal of 1 base from V and 3 bases from J, the junction contained 8 bases not matched to a gene. There are 16 residues in the CDR3. Germline V CDR1 and CDR2: SQVTM, ANQGSEA. CDR3 nucleotide sequence: TGCAGCGTTGAAGGGAGGCATGGGACAGGGACAGATACGCAGTATTTT. As protein: CSVEGRHGTGTDTQYF.

The chain has TRBV6-6 and TRBJ1-1; D is perhaps TRBD1 (6 bases). V was clipped by 5 bases and J by 0 bases, with 16 bases between them. From germline, CDR1 is MNHNY and CDR2 SVGAGI (reference sequence). The CDR3 has 16 residues. DNA of the CDR3: TGTGCCAGCAGTCGCCTCTCCCACAGGGTGAACACTGAAGCTTTCTTT. This translates into CASSRLSHRVNTEAFF.

This sequence joins TRBV5-4 and TRBJ1-6; D possibly corresponds to TRBD1 (6 bases). The CDR3 has 15 amino acids. The ends were cut back, 0 bases at V and 8 bases at J, with 12 bases in the middle. CDR1 SGHNT and CDR2 YYREEE come from the germline V gene (reference sequence). CDR3 nucleotide sequence: TGTGCCAGCAGCTTGGCAAGCGAGGGGGATTCACCCCTCCACTTT. Amino acid sequence: CASSLASEGDSPLHF. Full variable domain (rest looked up from reference TRBV5-4 and TRBJ1-6): ETGVTQSPTHLIKTRGQQVTLRCSSQSGHNTVSWYQQALGQGPQFIFQYYREEENGRGNFPPRFSGLQFPNYSSELNVNALELDDSALYLCASSLASEGDSPLHFGNGTRLTVT.

DNA of the CDR3: TGCAGCGTCGACCGGGACAGGGGTGCCGGCTATGGCTACACCTTC. Its translation is CSVDRDRGAGYGYTF. The V and J genes are TRBV29-1 and TRBJ1-2, with 10 bases that match TRBD1. Germline CDR1 is SQVTM and CDR2 is ANQGSEA. CDR3 length equals 15 residues. The junction had 11 bases not matched to a gene; V was cut back by 6 bases and J by 4 bases.

This clonotype has a handful of counts. The DNA for the CDR3 is TGTGCCAGCAGTTACTCGAACCACAGGGAGTCGGGTGGTTCACCCCTCCACTTT. Encoded protein: CASSYSNHRESGGSPLHF. J is TRBJ1-6 and V is TRBV6-5; a possible D gene is TRBD1 (6 bases). Trimming removed 0 bases from V and 9 bases from J, with 21 bases in between. The CDR3 contains 18 residues. Germline CDR1 MNHEY, CDR2 SVGAGI.